This T cell receptor (beta chain) was found in a study of long-term antiretroviral therapy in people with HIV. Study information: The 2015 recommendation for immediate ART came about a decade after the earliest samples.

Only United States sites treated participants with HIV. At the survey level, the v3.0 immunoSEQ assay was run. Clones were read by immunoSEQ multiplex PCR, and TCRdb kept only the in-frame ones, dropping some. The sample lists 20,000 to 25,000 clones; less than 85% were seen once. The CDR3 is 14 residues long. Losses at the gene ends were 0 bases for V and 5 bases for J; bases not matched to a gene: 4. The V gene's germline CDR1 is SGHRS and CDR2 YFSETQ. The TCR originated in a woman in her 40s with HIV. Material: unsorted PBMCs, obtained less than 1.8 years before starting antiretroviral therapy. The chain uses TRBV5-1 and TRBJ2-5; 7 bases agree with TRBD1. The CDR3 spells CASSLGQGRETQYF. The DNA for the CDR3 is TGCGCCAGCAGCTTGGGACAGGGACGGGAGACCCAGTACTTC.